This T cell receptor beta chain was recorded in a study of blood T cells in healthy people across ages (dated by TCRdb to the mid-2010s). Background for the entire study: Template switching captured roughly one uniquely barcoded TCR beta cDNA molecule per two T cells in model experiments. Four age groups were formed from the donors: young (average about 15 years), middle-aged (approximately 39), aged (62) and long-lived (about 75). Using deep sequencing normalized with unique cDNA molecular identifiers, the study measured how TCR beta repertoire diversity changes with age. For two donors (one aged 18 to 29 and one aged 80 or older), the study analyzed two additional independent replicas of 1 million unique cDNA reads from the same blood draw. Donors of different ages were randomly distributed across sequencing lanes to avoid experimental bias. Beyond this particular receptor, the publication reports: Because the CMV infection status of the donors was unknown, age-related changes in expanded clonotypes may potentially have been confounded. Observed TCR beta diversity per million T cells fell roughly linearly with age, and a significant reduction was already apparent by age about 36. Estimates of total diversity based on one million sequenced T cells were regarded as lower bounds and as underestimates. Compared with the aged group, the long-lived group had more naive CD4+ T cells, fewer expanded clones and increased TCR diversity, a pattern suggesting age selection. Because profiling used bulk unsorted PBMCs, naive and antigen-experienced compartments could not be compared conclusively. A strong correlation was found between observed TCR beta diversity and the percentage of naive T cells measured by flow cytometry.

The library relied on 5' RACE. Sequencer: Illumina HiSeq 2500. The second PCR ran for about 6 to 11 cycles and used a J-beta primer mix along with a sample-barcoded 5' primer. A unique molecular identifier was introduced onto each TCR beta cDNA molecule by a template-switch 5' adaptor carrying 12 random nucleotides. At least 2.5 million CDR3-containing paired-end reads were obtained from each sample. All of the RNA was converted into first-strand cDNA using the Mint cDNA synthesis kit, with a TRBC-specific oligonucleotide serving as the primer. Following uracil-DNA glycosylase treatment, all cDNA underwent a first 18-cycle PCR with the universal primers M1SS and BC2_uni_R. From the authors' description of their analysis: Each sample was normalized by randomly selecting 1 million high-quality reads, each carrying a distinct molecular identifier. Reads with shared molecular identifiers were discarded instead of being binned into consensus sequences. MiTCR, with a Q25 quality threshold and the strictest error-elimination algorithm, was used for CDR3 identification, clonotype clustering and error correction. A nonparametric unseen species model using Euler transformation provided a lower-bound estimate of total TCR beta diversity. TCRdb ran its own pipeline on the public reads, namely fastp trimming at Q25 and MiXCR clone calling, and kept in-frame beta chains. Duplicate CDR3 protein sequences are folded into a single record with the most common DNA and genes. The V and J calls here are based on TCRdb, not the publication. This sample lists around 970,000 distinct CDR3 sequences; just over 50% were detected once. In total, the top ten clones hold roughly 23% of the sample.

The roughly 37 donors, aged roughly 6 to 100 years, were systemically healthy Caucasian individuals from Russia. Around 10 milliliters of peripheral blood were drawn from each donor into EDTA-treated Vacutainer tubes. Ficoll-Paque density-gradient centrifugation was used to isolate PBMCs, with at least 6.5 million per sample. Trizol reagent was used to extract total RNA from the PBMCs, yielding at least 6 micrograms per sample. Naive CD45RAhigh/CD27high T cell percentages were measured by flow cytometry on a PBMC aliquot from every donor. As concerns this clonotype: The specificity of this receptor is unknown. At one end the junction does not follow the germline gene, possibly because of a read error.

Sequenced input: blood. This TCR was sampled from a woman aged 60 to 75 in good health.

The CDR3: CAISPGTGGQDTQYF. The base sequence is TGTGCCATCAGCCCAGGGACAGGGGGCCAAGATACGCAGTATTTT. The chain joins TRBV10-1 to TRBJ2-3; TRBD1 agrees with 12 junctional bases. CDR1 WNHNN and CDR2 SYGVQD were looked up in the germline V gene (reference sequence). CDR3 length: 15 amino acids, cysteine to phenylalanine. Only the CDR3 DNA stays, 45 bases, in frame from base 1.